This T cell receptor (beta chain) appears in the sequencing data of a study of glioma-infiltrating T cells after dendritic cell vaccination. The J segment lost 9 bases and the V segment lost 7 bases, leaving 15 bases of the junction unmatched. This CDR3 is 15 amino acids long. CDR1 is SGHTA, CDR2 FQGNSA, per germline. TCRdb keeps only in-frame clones here, not all; method: immunoSEQ multiplex PCR. The repertoire includes about 49,000 clones, 85% of them detected once, and about an eighth sits in the top ten. This clone was observed once. This sequence was found in a human donor with glioblastoma. The sample consisted of blood, taken before dendritic cell vaccination. The chain joins TRBV7-2 to TRBJ2-7, with 10 bases lining up with TRBD2. CDR3 region: CASTPPEAGGRRQYF. The CDR3 nucleotides are TGTGCCAGCACCCCCCCCGAAGCGGGGGGGCGACGGCAGTACTTC.